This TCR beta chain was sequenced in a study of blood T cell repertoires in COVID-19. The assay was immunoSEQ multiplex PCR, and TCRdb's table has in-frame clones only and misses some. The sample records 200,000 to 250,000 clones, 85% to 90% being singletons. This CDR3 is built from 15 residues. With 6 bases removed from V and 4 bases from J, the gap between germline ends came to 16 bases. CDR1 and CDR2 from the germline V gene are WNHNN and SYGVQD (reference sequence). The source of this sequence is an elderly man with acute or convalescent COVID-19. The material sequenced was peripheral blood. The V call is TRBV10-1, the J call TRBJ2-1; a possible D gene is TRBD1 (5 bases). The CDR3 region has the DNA TGCGCCAGCAGGATGGAGCAGGGATCGTACAATGAGCAGTTCTTC. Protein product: CASRMEQGSYNEQFF.